This TCR beta chain was captured in a study of shared T cell receptors in the human thymus. Only one count was recorded for this clone. Produced via immunoSEQ multiplex PCR; TCRdb's table is partial and in-frame only. The data contain 500,000 to 750,000 clones, roughly 90% of them singletons. This sample also belongs to another study, concerning human thymus T cells. As reported in that work: Donors consisted of healthy Finnish infants (having corrective surgery for congenital heart defects). The study used thymus tissue resected during corrective heart surgery. Biased V and J segment usage appeared in thymus and peripheral blood. A high degree of thymic repertoire overlap among unrelated individuals was reported in related research.

Sequencing was performed on thymocytes. The sequence was collected from a boy younger than two with a congenital heart defect.

The chain's CDR3 is CASSKGKAPRTQYF. CDR3 DNA: TGTGCCAGCAGCAAAGGAAAAGCCCCAAGGACCCAGTACTTC. The rearrangement uses TRBV21-1 and TRBJ2-5; the D segment call TRBD2 is taken from the table without a DNA check. TRBV21-1 is flagged as a pseudogene. The length of the CDR3 is 14 residues.